Detailed here is one T cell receptor beta chain. The antigen is undetermined. These data belong to a study of cytomegalovirus exposure and HLA in healthy donors. Study-level information: The 100 million to 140 million unique TCR beta sequences, from roughly 180 million T cells, were found by an earlier analysis.

Study-level points and caveats: The investigators catalogued 160 or so TCR beta chains as cytomegalovirus-associated. Several of the most significant clusters were apparently associated with common viral pathogens in a later analysis.

Germline CDR1 is SGDLS and CDR2 is YYNGEE. Deletions cut 0 bases from V and 4 bases from J, with 11 bases between. This CDR3 is 16 amino acids long. Amplification used 60 Vbeta primers and 13 Jbeta primers. Only in-frame clones appear in the TCRdb table, and some are missing; sequencing was by immunoSEQ multiplex PCR. The table includes 100,000 to 150,000 clones, about 70% detected once. This receptor was taken from a woman aged 55-70 years in good health and CMV-seropositive. The chain links TRBV9 to TRBJ1-6; D not certain. The sequencing sample was made of PBMCs. The CDR3 DNA is TGTGCCAGCAGCGTAGGGGCGACACAGTATAATTCACCCCTCCACTTT. Translation: CASSVGATQYNSPLHF.